This T cell receptor beta chain is drawn from a study of blood T cells in healthy people across ages. Points from the study as a whole: Per million T cells, TCR beta diversity dropped roughly linearly as age increased.

Samples each had at least 5.5 micrograms of total RNA extracted. This clonotype has just a few counts. Its antigen remains unidentified. Germline V lookup: CDR1 SGHRS, CDR2 YFSETQ. V shed 2 bases and J shed 1 base, with 12 bases lying between them. There are 15 residues in the CDR3. PCR was performed a second time for about 7 to 12 cycles using a sample-barcoded 5' primer and a J-beta primer mix. A single record per CDR3 protein comes from TCRdb applying MiXCR to the 5' RACE reads. The data contain some 290,000 distinct CDR3 sequences, 25% to 30% of them singletons. The receptor was derived from a woman between 65 and 79 years old in good health. The sequencing sample was made of blood. The chain links TRBV5-1 to TRBJ2-5, with D possibly being TRBD1 or TRBD2 (5 bases each). Written as DNA, the CDR3 is TGCGCCAGCAGCTTCTACGGGGACCTCCAAGAGACCCAGTACTTC. Amino acid sequence: CASSFYGDLQETQYF. Together with reference TRBV5-1 and TRBJ2-5, the CDR3 gives the full variable domain: KAGVTQTPRYLIKTRGQQVTLSCSPISGHRSVSWYQQTPGQGLQFLFEYFSETQRNKGNFPGRFSGRQFSNSRSEMNVSTLELGDSALYLCASSFYGDLQETQYFGPGTRLLVL.